The clone carrying this T cell receptor (beta chain) was picked up a small number of times. Its cognate antigen is unknown. The CDR3 has 14 residues. The V end lost 5 bases, the J end lost 0 bases, and 10 bases lay between the germline ends. CDR1 and CDR2 from the germline V gene are PRHDT and FYEKMQ (reference sequence). The immunoSEQ assay was v3. The table came from immunoSEQ multiplex PCR; TCRdb's copy has only in-frame clones and leaves some out. The table has 95,000 or so clones, about two thirds seen once. This entry comes from a study of TIL therapy for anti-PD-1-resistant metastatic lung cancer. Regarding time point: pre-treatment sample, taken before nivolumab and TIL therapy. Most excised metastases sampled were pleural nodules or supraclavicular lymph nodes. Tumors were harvested before any PD-1/PD-L1 blockade. Findings and caveats of the study: TIL cultures after expansion showed higher clonality and lower diversity than baseline tumor (median about 5.6% vs 31%).

The source material was tumor tissue, sampled at baseline. The chain uses TRBV13 and TRBJ2-5; weak D call: TRBD2 (6 bases). This receptor was identified in a person between 25 and 79 years old with non-small cell lung cancer. CDR3 amino acids: CASSPPSDQETQYF. CDR3 nucleotide sequence: TGTGCCAGCAGCCCACCTAGCGACCAAGAGACCCAGTACTTC.